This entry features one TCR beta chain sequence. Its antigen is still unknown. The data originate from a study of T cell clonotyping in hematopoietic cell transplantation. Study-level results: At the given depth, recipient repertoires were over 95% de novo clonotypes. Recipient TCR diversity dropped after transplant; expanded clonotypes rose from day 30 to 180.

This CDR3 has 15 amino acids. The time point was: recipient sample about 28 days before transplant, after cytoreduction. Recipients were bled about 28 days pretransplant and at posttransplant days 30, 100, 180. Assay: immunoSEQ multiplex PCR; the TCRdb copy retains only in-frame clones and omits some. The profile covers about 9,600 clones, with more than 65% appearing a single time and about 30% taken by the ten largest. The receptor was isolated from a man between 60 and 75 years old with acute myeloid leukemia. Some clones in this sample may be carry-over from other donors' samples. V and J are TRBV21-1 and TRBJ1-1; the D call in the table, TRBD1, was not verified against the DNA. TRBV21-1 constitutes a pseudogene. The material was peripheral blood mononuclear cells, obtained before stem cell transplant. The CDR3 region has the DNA TGTGCCAGCAGCAAAACGACAGGCCAGGACATTGAAGCTTTCTTT. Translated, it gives CASSKTTGQDIEAFF.